This T cell receptor beta chain was recovered during a study of technical replicates of blood from several donors. Trimming cost V 0 bases and J 11 bases; bases outside gene matches: 8. The germline CDR1 and CDR2 sequences are SGHNT and YYREEE (reference sequence). This CDR3 spans 14 amino acids. Only in-frame clones appear in the TCRdb table, and some are missing; sequencing was by immunoSEQ multiplex PCR. The table includes tens of thousands of clones, nearly 97% detected once. The specimen sequenced was T cells isolated from PBMCs. J is TRBJ1-1 and V is TRBV5-4; 9 nucleotides align to TRBD1. This clonotype originated in a human donor in good health. The CDR3 sequence is CASSLGQGVQGAFF. CDR3 nucleotide sequence: TGTGCCAGCAGCTTGGGACAGGGGGTCCAGGGGGCTTTCTTT. Full variable domain (remainder filled in from reference TRBV5-4 and TRBJ1-1): ETGVTQSPTHLIKTRGQQVTLRCSSQSGHNTVSWYQQALGQGPQFIFQYYREEENGRGNFPPRFSGLQFPNYSSELNVNALELDDSALYLCASSLGQGVQGAFFGQGTRLTVV.